Listed below are T cell receptor beta chains from one sample, sequenced in a study of T cell responses to AZD1222 COVID-19 vaccine. Some clones are missing from TCRdb's copy, which holds only in-frame ones; the method was immunoSEQ multiplex PCR. Of roughly 130,000 clones in the sample, 85% to 95% are singletons; the top ten hold under 7.5%. Here the sequenced sample was peripheral blood, taken on day 0 of AZD1222 vaccination. These receptors originate from an adult in good health. Both conserved end residues are part of each CDR3. A D gene is named only where the DNA matches it firmly. Clone size is shown for a subset of rows, as once, few, many or a class of expanded clone.

D	V	size	J	CDR3	DNA
NA	TRBV18	NA	TRBJ2-1	CASSPGQNNEQFF	TGTGCCAGCTCACCAGGACAGAACAATGAGCAGTTCTTC
NA	TRBV10-3	NA	TRBJ1-3	CAISESGVSGNTIYF	TGTGCCATCAGTGAGTCGGGAGTTTCGGGAAACACCATATATTTT
TRBD1	TRBV4-3	NA	TRBJ1-3	CASSQDWGQGIRSGSGNTIYF	TGCGCCAGCAGCCAAGATTGGGGACAGGGTATCAGGTCGGGCTCTGGAAACACCATATATTTT
TRBD2	TRBV7-6	NA	TRBJ2-1	CASSPGASGYNEQFF	TGTGCCAGCAGCCCCGGGGCTAGCGGCTACAATGAGCAGTTCTTC
TRBD1	TRBV6-5	NA	TRBJ2-2	CASSYSTSGGTGELFF	TGTGCCAGCAGTTACTCCACCTCAGGGGGCACCGGGGAGCTGTTTTTT
NA	TRBV18	NA	TRBJ1-6	CASSPRGPVTSSYNSPLHF	TGTGCCAGCTCACCACGGGGGCCCGTCACTAGCTCCTATAATTCACCCCTCCACTTT
NA	TRBV15	NA	TRBJ2-2	CATSGLAGPGELFF	TGTGCCACCAGCGGCTTAGCCGGACCCGGGGAGCTGTTTTTT
TRBD1	TRBV5-1	NA	TRBJ2-4	CASSPGQGRAKNIQYF	TGCGCCAGCAGCCCGGGACAGGGTAGAGCCAAAAACATTCAGTACTTC
NA	TRBV6-2/TRBV6-3	NA	TRBJ2-7	CASSYGGQSISPHEQYF	TGTGCCAGCAGTTACGGTGGACAGTCCATATCTCCCCACGAGCAGTACTTC
NA	TRBV7-2	NA	TRBJ1-2	CASSRDTVYGYTF	TGTGCCAGCAGCCGGGACACCGTCTATGGCTACACCTTC
NA	TRBV25-1	NA	TRBJ2-7	CASSGVGGSSYEQYF	TGTGCCAGCAGTGGGGTAGGTGGGAGCTCCTACGAGCAGTACTTC
NA	TRBV28	NA	TRBJ2-7	CASSPSGQTETYEQYF	TGTGCCAGCAGTCCCTCAGGACAGACAGAGACCTACGAGCAGTACTTC
TRBD2	TRBV5-1	NA	TRBJ2-2	CASSVFAGDTGELFF	TGCGCCAGCAGCGTCTTCGCGGGAGACACCGGGGAGCTGTTTTTT
TRBD2	TRBV3-1/TRBV3-2	NA	TRBJ2-2	CASSQPGLAGGPQAGELFF	TGTGCCAGCAGCCAGCCGGGACTAGCGGGAGGGCCTCAAGCCGGGGAGCTGTTTTTT
TRBD2	TRBV29-1	NA	TRBJ2-3	CSVDPGGSDTQYF	TGCAGCGTTGACCCGGGAGGATCAGATACGCAGTATTTT
NA	TRBV27	NA	TRBJ2-1	CASSPYLALSYNEQFF	TGTGCCAGCAGCCCATACCTAGCGCTCTCCTACAATGAGCAGTTCTTC
NA	TRBV19	NA	TRBJ1-3	CASSGRTGGGNTIYF	TGTGCCAGTAGTGGGAGGACGGGCGGAGGAAACACCATATATTTT
NA	TRBV2	NA	TRBJ1-5	CASSGDQPQHF	TGTGCCAGCAGTGGTGATCAGCCCCAGCATTTT
NA	TRBV7-9	NA	TRBJ1-1	CASSGDAGDPMNTEAFF	TGTGCCAGCAGCGGTGATGCAGGTGATCCTATGAACACTGAAGCTTTCTTT
NA	TRBV7-9	once	TRBJ2-7	CASSLGGPSYEQYF	TGTGCCAGCAGCTTAGGGGGGCCCTCCTACGAGCAGTACTTC
TRBD2	TRBV4-3	NA	TRBJ2-3	CASSQNRGGITDTQYF	TGCGCCAGCAGTCAAAACCGGGGGGGAATCACAGATACGCAGTATTTT
NA	TRBV6-2/TRBV6-3	NA	TRBJ2-5	CASSYVGQETQYF	TGTGCCAGCAGTTACGTTGGGCAAGAGACCCAGTACTTC
NA	TRBV9	NA	TRBJ1-1	CASSRSPRGGDTEAFF	TGTGCCAGCAGCCGATCTCCCAGGGGAGGGGACACTGAAGCTTTCTTT
NA	TRBV28	NA	TRBJ1-2	CASSLGPDSYGYTF	TGTGCCAGCAGTCTGGGCCCGGACAGCTATGGCTACACCTTC
NA	TRBV7-2	NA	TRBJ1-3	CASSGLSGNTIYF	TGTGCCAGCAGCGGATTGTCTGGAAACACCATATATTTT
TRBD1	TRBV5-1	NA	TRBJ2-1	CASRETGGGYNEQFF	TGCGCCAGCAGGGAGACAGGGGGTGGCTACAATGAGCAGTTCTTC
NA	TRBV14	NA	TRBJ2-1	CASSQVSRGARAYNEQFF	TGTGCCAGCAGCCAAGTATCACGGGGGGCAAGGGCCTACAATGAGCAGTTCTTC
TRBD1	TRBV6-6	NA	TRBJ1-1	CASSPDRANTEAFF	TGTGCCAGCAGCCCGGACAGGGCGAACACTGAAGCTTTCTTT
NA	TRBV10-3	NA	TRBJ2-7	CAISESVRGEQYF	TGTGCCATCAGTGAGTCCGTCAGGGGCGAGCAGTACTTC
NA	TRBV2	NA	TRBJ2-6	CASSRNVLTF	TGTGCCAGCAGTCGTAACGTCCTGACTTTC
NA	TRBV19	NA	TRBJ2-1	CASSSIGSYNEQFF	TGTGCCAGTAGTTCGATTGGGTCCTACAATGAGCAGTTCTTC
NA	TRBV5-1	NA	TRBJ1-3	CASSLGASGNTIYF	TGCGCCAGCAGCTTGGGAGCCTCTGGAAACACCATATATTTT
NA	TRBV12-3/TRBV12-4	NA	TRBJ2-7	CASSHPLGEQYF	TGTGCCAGCAGCCACCCCTTAGGGGAGCAGTACTTC
NA	TRBV6-5	NA	TRBJ1-1	CASSYSWRMTEAFF	TGTGCCAGCAGTTACTCGTGGAGGATGACTGAAGCTTTCTTT
NA	TRBV10-3	NA	TRBJ2-7	CAISDGGGGEQYF	TGTGCCATCAGTGATGGAGGGGGCGGCGAGCAGTACTTC
TRBD1	TRBV5-1	NA	TRBJ1-1	CASSAGTVSPVAFF	TGCGCCAGCAGCGCCGGGACAGTCTCGCCGGTGGCTTTCTTT
NA	TRBV3-1/TRBV3-2	NA	TRBJ1-1	CASSQLQGGTEAFF	TGTGCCAGCAGCCAATTACAGGGAGGGACTGAAGCTTTCTTT
NA	TRBV9	NA	TRBJ2-7	CASSLGAGVYEQYF	TGTGCCAGCAGCCTAGGGGCCGGGGTGTACGAGCAGTACTTC
NA	TRBV7-7	NA	TRBJ2-5	CASSSQGSQLETQYF	TGTGCCAGCAGCTCTCAGGGGTCGCAGTTGGAGACCCAGTACTTC
TRBD2	TRBV3-1/TRBV3-2	NA	TRBJ2-1	CASSATSGGGNEQFF	TGTGCCAGCAGCGCTACTAGCGGAGGGGGGAATGAGCAGTTCTTC
NA	TRBV7-2	NA	TRBJ1-4	CASSLVGWVGGEKLFF	TGTGCCAGCAGCTTAGTTGGCTGGGTGGGTGGAGAAAAACTGTTTTTT
NA	TRBV4-2	NA	TRBJ1-1	CASSQDGEGAAFF	TGTGCCAGCAGCCAAGATGGAGAAGGGGCAGCTTTCTTT
NA	TRBV6-5	NA	TRBJ1-1	CASSLRMNTEAFF	TGTGCCAGCAGTCTCAGGATGAACACTGAAGCTTTCTTT
TRBD1	TRBV10-3	NA	TRBJ1-1	CAIRSTGTEAFF	TGTGCCATCAGGTCGACAGGGACTGAAGCTTTCTTT
NA	TRBV7-9	NA	TRBJ2-7	CASTEGEWLGEQYF	TGTGCCAGCACGGAGGGGGAGTGGCTCGGGGAGCAGTACTTC
TRBD2	TRBV11-2	NA	TRBJ2-1	CASSLGAGGYNEQFF	TGTGCCAGCAGCTTAGGGGCGGGAGGTTACAATGAGCAGTTCTTC
NA	TRBV12-3/TRBV12-4	NA	TRBJ2-6	CASRKSNVLTF	TGTGCCAGCAGGAAAAGCAACGTCCTGACTTTC
TRBD1	TRBV10-3	NA	TRBJ1-5	CAISEGRGRDQPQHF	TGTGCCATCAGTGAAGGCAGGGGGCGGGATCAGCCCCAGCATTTT
TRBD1	TRBV5-8	NA	TRBJ1-5	CASSADRGFGNQPQHF	TGTGCCAGCAGCGCGGACAGGGGATTTGGCAATCAGCCCCAGCATTTT
TRBD1	TRBV30	NA	TRBJ1-5	CAWSGTGNQPQHF	TGTGCCTGGAGTGGGACAGGGAATCAGCCCCAGCATTTT
TRBD2	TRBV28	NA	TRBJ2-7	CASSSGLAEPFRPYEQYF	TGTGCCAGCAGTTCGGGACTAGCGGAGCCTTTCAGGCCCTACGAGCAGTACTTC
NA	TRBV6-2/TRBV6-3	NA	TRBJ2-1	CASSYSSRSGYNEQFF	TGTGCCAGCAGTTACTCGAGTCGGAGCGGTTACAATGAGCAGTTCTTC
TRBD2	TRBV28	once	TRBJ2-7	CASSLVSSGTYEQYF	TGTGCCAGCAGTTTAGTTTCCAGCGGGACCTACGAGCAGTACTTC
NA	TRBV28	NA	TRBJ1-6	CASSGGLSYNSPLHF	TGTGCCAGCAGTGGGGGCCTCTCCTATAATTCACCCCTCCACTTT
NA	TRBV28	NA	TRBJ1-1	CASSTPHDKSTEAFF	TGTGCCAGCAGCACCCCTCACGACAAGTCCACTGAAGCTTTCTTT
TRBD1	TRBV6-5	NA	TRBJ1-5	CASSLGQGRQPQHF	TGTGCCAGCAGCCTCGGACAGGGGAGGCAGCCCCAGCATTTT
NA	TRBV7-9	NA	TRBJ2-3	CASRGLIGDTQYF	TGTGCCAGCAGGGGGCTCATTGGGGATACGCAGTATTTT
NA	TRBV3-1/TRBV3-2	NA	TRBJ2-5	CASSRPLAQETQYF	TGTGCCAGCAGCCGACCTCTGGCCCAAGAGACCCAGTACTTC
NA	TRBV6-6	many	TRBJ1-2	CASAPGGGYGYTF	TGTGCCAGCGCGCCGGGAGGAGGCTATGGCTACACCTTC
NA	TRBV9	NA	TRBJ2-2	CASSVRRTQPSNTGELFF	TGTGCCAGCAGCGTGCGTCGGACTCAACCCAGTAACACCGGGGAGCTGTTTTTT